The clone carrying this TCR beta chain was seen once. The data were obtained in a study of blood T cell repertoires in COVID-19. Looking at the study overall: Acute-phase and convalescent COVID-19 samples originated in the United States, Italy and Spain.

Assay: immunoSEQ multiplex PCR; the TCRdb copy retains only in-frame clones and omits some. There are roughly 340,000 clones in the sample; around 87% occur only once, and more than 5% lies in the top ten. Germline lookup yields CDR1 LNHDA and CDR2 SQIVND (reference sequence). The V gene lost 3 bases and the J gene lost 4 bases, with 12 bases spanning the gap. The CDR3 has 15 amino acids. The sample was peripheral blood. The chain is built from TRBV19 and TRBJ2-2, with D possibly TRBD2 on 5 matching bases. The source of this sequence is a woman in her forties or fifties with COVID-19, enrolled during active disease. CDR3 in amino acids: CASSIFSVGTGELFF. The DNA for the CDR3 is TGTGCCAGTAGTATCTTTAGCGTCGGCACCGGGGAGCTGTTTTTT.